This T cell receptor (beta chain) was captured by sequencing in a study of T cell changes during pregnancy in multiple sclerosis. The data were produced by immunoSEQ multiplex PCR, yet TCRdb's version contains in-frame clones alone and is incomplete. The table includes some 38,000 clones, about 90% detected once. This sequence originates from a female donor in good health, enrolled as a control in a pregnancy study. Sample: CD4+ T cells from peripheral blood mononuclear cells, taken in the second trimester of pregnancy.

In DNA form, the CDR3 reads TGCGCCAGCAGCCCAGCGGGGGGGCCAATTAGGAAGACCCAGTACTTC. Translating gives CASSPAGGPIRKTQYF. This chain uses TRBV4-1 with TRBJ2-5; 10 bases are a match to TRBD2. The CDR3 is 16 amino acids. From germline, CDR1 is MGHRA and CDR2 YSYEKL. Trimming removed 4 bases from V and 6 bases from J; junction bases left unmatched: 11.